Shown below are 6 T cell receptor beta chains from a single sample sequenced in a study of cytomegalovirus exposure and HLA in healthy donors. PCR amplification relied on 60 Vbeta primers (plus 13 Jbeta primers). Produced via immunoSEQ multiplex PCR; TCRdb's table is partial and in-frame only. The sample consists of roughly 120,000 clones, 60% to 75% of them appearing once. The sequencing input was PBMCs. Receptor source: a woman aged 50 to 60 in good health and CMV-seropositive.

The chain recombines TRBV27 with TRBJ2-7; D gene ambiguous. Trimming pared 3 bases from V and 2 bases from J, leaving 2 bases between. CDR3 size: 11 residues. Germline values: CDR1 MNHEY, CDR2 SMNVEV (reference sequence). The CDR3 here is CASSFTYEQYF. In nucleotides, the CDR3 is TGTGCCAGCAGTTTTACCTACGAGCAGTACTTC.

This clone was observed a few times. V gene TRBV2 combines with J gene TRBJ1-1; 10 bases agree with TRBD1. The germline V gene has CDR1 SNHLY and CDR2 FYNNEI. Unmatched junction bases numbered 8, after V lost 3 bases and J lost 4 bases. The CDR3 sequence is 16 residues long. Here the CDR3 reads CASSDGTGAPVTEAFF. Here the CDR3 DNA reads TGTGCCAGCAGTGACGGGACAGGGGCTCCCGTCACTGAAGCTTTCTTT.

This clone was detected once. V and J are TRBV27 and TRBJ1-2; D possibly corresponds to TRBD1 (5 bases). CDR1 MNHEY and CDR2 SMNVEV come from the germline V gene (reference sequence). The CDR3 is 13 amino acids. Trimming cost V 6 bases and J 6 bases, with 14 bases left between them. CDR3 amino acids: CASSPVRGHGYTF. CDR3 DNA sequence: TGTGCCAGCAGCCCCGTTAGGGGTCATGGCTACACCTTC.

The J gene is TRBJ2-7, the V gene TRBV2; maybe TRBD2 (5 bases). The germline CDR1 and CDR2 sequences are SNHLY and FYNNEI. V lost 6 bases, J lost 3 bases, and 15 bases lay in between. The CDR3 runs 14 residues. The CDR3 is CASSPQAGFYEQYF. The CDR3 DNA sequence: TGTGCCAGCAGCCCCCAGGCGGGTTTCTACGAGCAGTACTTC.

This clone came up a few times. V gene TRBV27 combines with J gene TRBJ2-7; the match to TRBD2 covers 8 bases. V lost 8 bases to trimming and J lost 3 bases; unmatched junction nucleotides: 3. Germline V gene lookup returns CDR1 MNHEY and CDR2 SMNVEV (reference sequence). This CDR3 contains 12 residues. As DNA, the CDR3 is TGTGCCAGCCGGGGGGGCCTCTACGAGCAGTACTTC. Amino acid sequence: CASRGGLYEQYF.

The chain combines TRBV18 with TRBJ2-1, with D maybe TRBD1 (6 bases). Germline V CDR1 and CDR2: KGHSH, LQKENI. Between the trimmed V and J ends, which lost 5 bases and 10 bases, there was a span of 21 bases. The CDR3 is 15 residues long. CDR3 coding DNA: TGTGCCAGCTCAGGAACCGGGACACCGAATCAGGAGCAGTTCTTC. Its translation is CASSGTGTPNQEQFF.